One TCR beta chain is described in this entry. Germline lookup yields CDR1 SNHLY and CDR2 FYNNEI. The CDR3 consists of 12 residues. J lost 10 bases, V lost 3 bases, and 2 bases had no gene match. The authors' processing: Amplification from reference gene primers served as the basis for estimated nucleated cell counts. Repertoires were generated with immunoSEQ multiplex PCR, while TCRdb's copy carries only in-frame clones and drops some. V and J calls and clone size are given by that table; D and trimming were obtained from the DNA. The table records 200,000 to 250,000 clones, roughly 88% of them present only once. Participants had their cohort set by participant-reported clinical history. The data originate from a study of blood T cell repertoires in COVID-19.

This chain uses TRBV2 with TRBJ2-2; TRBD1 matches at 7 bases. The source material was PBMCs or T cells enriched from blood (not recorded which). The TCR originated in a woman aged 40 to 49 with acute COVID-19. The CDR3 reads CASSEGQSELFF. In nucleotides, the CDR3 is TGTGCCAGCAGTGAGGGACAGTCGGAGCTGTTTTTT.